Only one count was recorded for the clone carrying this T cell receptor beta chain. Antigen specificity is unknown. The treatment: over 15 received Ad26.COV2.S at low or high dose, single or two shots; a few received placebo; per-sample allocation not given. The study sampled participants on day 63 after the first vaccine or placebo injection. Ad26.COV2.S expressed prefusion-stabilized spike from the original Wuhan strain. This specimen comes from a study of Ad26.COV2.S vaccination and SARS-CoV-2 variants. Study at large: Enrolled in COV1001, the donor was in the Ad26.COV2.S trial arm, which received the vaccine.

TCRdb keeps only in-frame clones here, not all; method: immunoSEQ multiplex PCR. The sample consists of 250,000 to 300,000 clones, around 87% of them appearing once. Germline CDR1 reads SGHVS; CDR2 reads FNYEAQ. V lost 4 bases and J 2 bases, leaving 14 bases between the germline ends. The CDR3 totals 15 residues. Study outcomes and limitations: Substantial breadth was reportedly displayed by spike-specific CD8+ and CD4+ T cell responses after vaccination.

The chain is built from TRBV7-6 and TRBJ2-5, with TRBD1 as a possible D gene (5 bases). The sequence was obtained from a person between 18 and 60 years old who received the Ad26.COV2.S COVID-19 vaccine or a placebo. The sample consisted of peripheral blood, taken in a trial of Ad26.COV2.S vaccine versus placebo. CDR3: CASSSSRTPQETQYF. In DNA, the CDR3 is TGTGCCAGCAGCTCTTCTAGGACACCACAAGAGACCCAGTACTTC.